Listed here are 7 T cell receptor beta chains from one sample, sequenced in a study of blood T cell repertoires in COVID-19. TCRdb keeps only in-frame clones here, not all; method: immunoSEQ multiplex PCR. Of under 300,000 clones in the sample, 88% are singletons; the top ten hold about 3.1%. Sequencing input: PBMCs or T cells enriched from blood (not recorded which). The receptors stem from a woman aged 40 to 50 who had been exposed to COVID-19.

J is TRBJ1-1 and V is TRBV5-1; tentatively, D is TRBD1 (6 bases). The germline CDR1 and CDR2 sequences are SGHRS and YFSETQ. The CDR3 covers 15 residues. Trimming removed 0 bases at V and 7 bases at J, with 16 bases between. The CDR3 region has the DNA TGCGCCAGCAGCTTGGGTCACTTAGGGACATTTGAAGCTTTCTTT. Translated, it gives CASSLGHLGTFEAFF.

CDR3 nucleotides: TGCGCCAGCAGCCAAACCGGGACTAGCCAAGAGACCCAGTACTTC. This gives the protein CASSQTGTSQETQYF. The chain has TRBV5-1 and TRBJ2-5; 8 positions match TRBD2. The CDR3 covers 15 residues. Germline CDR1 SGHRS, CDR2 YFSETQ. Trimming at V came to 4 bases and at J to 1 base, leaving 6 bases not matched to a gene. Using reference TRBV5-1 and TRBJ2-5 for the parts outside the CDR3, the full variable domain is KAGVTQTPRYLIKTRGQQVTLSCSPISGHRSVSWYQQTPGQGLQFLFEYFSETQRNKGNFPGRFSGRQFSNSRSEMNVSTLELGDSALYLCASSQTGTSQETQYFGPGTRLLVL.

This clone was seen only once. The rearrangement uses TRBV9 and TRBJ2-3; 11 bases align to TRBD2. The junction had 10 bases not matched to a gene; V was cut back by 4 bases and J by 6 bases. Per the germline V gene, CDR1 is SGDLS and CDR2 is YYNGEE. CDR3 size: 16 residues. The DNA for the CDR3 is TGTGCCAGCAGCTCCCCGCTAGCGGGAGGCTCCGATACGCAGTATTTT. Its translation is CASSSPLAGGSDTQYF.

J is TRBJ2-5 and V is TRBV2; 9 nucleotides agree with TRBD2. The trim removed 7 bases at V and 5 bases at J, leaving 5 bases unmatched. The CDR3 has 13 residues. CDR1 is SNHLY and CDR2 is FYNNEI in the germline V gene. CDR3 in amino acids: CASIRSGRETQYF. The CDR3 nucleotides read TGTGCCAGCATAAGAAGCGGGAGGGAGACCCAGTACTTC.

The chain is built from TRBV7-8 and TRBJ1-2; TRBD1 aligns across 7 bases. The V gene's germline CDR1 is SGHVS and CDR2 FQNEAQ. The CDR3 consists of 13 residues. V trimming: 5 bases; J trimming: 8 bases; junction bases outside the gene matches: 8. DNA for the CDR3: TGTGCCAGCAGCCCTCGACAGGGTAGAGGCTACACCTTC. It is translated as CASSPRQGRGYTF. The variable domain in full, with the rest retrieved from reference TRBV7-8 and TRBJ1-2, is GAGVSQSPRYKVAKRGQDVALRCDPISGHVSLFWYQQALGQGPEFLTYFQNEAQLDKSGLPSDRFFAERPEGSVSTLKIQRTQQEDSAVYLCASSPRQGRGYTFGSGTRLTVV.

V is TRBV11-3 and J is TRBJ1-1; 7 bases map to TRBD1. The CDR3 sequence is 15 residues long. The V and J ends lost 1 base and 1 base, in that order; junction bases with no gene match: 3. The germline CDR1 and CDR2 sequences are SGHNT and YENEEA. This CDR3 is CASSLAGTANTEAFF. The CDR3 DNA sequence: TGTGCCAGCAGCTTAGCGGGGACAGCGAACACTGAAGCTTTCTTT. Combining the CDR3 with reference TRBV11-3 and TRBJ1-1 gives the whole variable domain EAGVVQSPRYKIIEKKQPVAFWCNPISGHNTLYWYLQNLGQGPELLIRYENEEAVDDSQLPKDRFSAERLKGVDSTLKIQPAELGDSAVYLCASSLAGTANTEAFFGQGTRLTVV.

V gene TRBV7-2 combines with J gene TRBJ2-7; D remains ambiguous. Trimming took off 4 bases at V and 0 bases at J, with 7 bases between the two ends. In germline, CDR1 is SGHTA, CDR2 FQGNSA. CDR3 size: 13 residues. The CDR3 nucleotides read TGTGCCAGCAGCTCCACGGGCTCCTACGAGCAGTACTTC. Translated, it gives CASSSTGSYEQYF.